The rows below give T cell receptor beta chains drawn from one sample of a study of beta chain features in type 1 diabetes. Clones were read by immunoSEQ multiplex PCR, and TCRdb kept only the in-frame ones, dropping some. There are about 150,000 clones in the sample; about 44% occur only once, and 0.35% to 0.5% lies in the top ten. The sequenced material came from Tregs from blood. All receptors derive from a man aged 18 to 30 in good health. The CDR3 runs from the conserved cysteine through the conserved F or W. D genes are given only for firm matches. Rows may omit the clone size; those that give it use once, few, many or a size class.

d_gene	abundance	v_gene	j_gene	CDR3aa	CDR3nt
NA	NA	TRBV28	TRBJ1-3	CASRLDGRNTIYF	TGTGCCAGCAGGCTCGATGGGAGGAACACCATATATTTT
TRBD2	few	TRBV5-4	TRBJ2-3	CASSPPRGGLTDTQYF	TGTGCCAGCAGCCCCCCCCGCGGGGGGCTGACAGATACGCAGTATTTT
NA	NA	TRBV7-2	TRBJ1-5	CASSYYGQSNQPQHF	TGTGCCAGCAGCTACTACGGACAGAGCAATCAGCCCCAGCATTTT
NA	NA	TRBV6-1	TRBJ2-5	CASSVPGQAWQETQYF	TGTGCCAGCAGTGTTCCCGGCCAGGCGTGGCAAGAGACCCAGTACTTC
NA	NA	TRBV7-3	TRBJ2-2	CASSLRGHGELFF	TGTGCCAGCAGCTTAAGGGGGCACGGGGAGCTGTTTTTT
TRBD1	few	TRBV13	TRBJ2-7	CASRHRGAYEQYF	TGTGCCAGTCGGCACAGGGGAGCCTACGAGCAGTACTTC
TRBD1	NA	TRBV6-5	TRBJ1-5	CASSPDRRTSQPQHF	TGTGCCAGCAGCCCGGACAGGAGGACTTCTCAGCCCCAGCATTTT
NA	few	TRBV7-2	TRBJ1-4	CASSLGRGWSEKLFF	TGTGCCAGCAGCTTAGGAAGGGGTTGGAGTGAAAAACTGTTTTTT
NA	few	TRBV5-1	TRBJ2-3	CASSLSTDTQYF	TGCGCCAGCAGCCTTAGCACAGATACGCAGTATTTT
TRBD1	NA	TRBV28	TRBJ2-7	CASFGTGSIYEQYF	TGTGCCAGCTTCGGGACAGGATCGATCTACGAGCAGTACTTC
TRBD1	NA	TRBV13	TRBJ2-2	CASVQGVTGELFF	TGTGCCAGCGTTCAGGGGGTCACCGGGGAGCTGTTTTTT
TRBD1	NA	TRBV28	TRBJ2-7	CASSSHRDRLWEQYF	TGTGCCAGCAGTTCCCACCGGGACAGGTTATGGGAGCAGTACTTC
TRBD2	NA	TRBV19	TRBJ2-7	CASSVGLAAPLEQYF	TGTGCCAGTAGTGTTGGACTAGCGGCCCCTTTAGAGCAGTACTTC
NA	few	TRBV20-1	TRBJ1-2	CSADSLYGYTF	TGCAGTGCTGACAGCCTCTATGGCTACACCTTC
TRBD2	few	TRBV6-1	TRBJ2-1	CASSEGTSGVSYNEQFF	TGTGCCAGCAGTGAGGGGACTAGCGGGGTATCCTACAATGAGCAGTTCTTC
NA	NA	TRBV7-2	TRBJ2-7	CASRTDPRGGGEQYF	TGTGCCAGTCGAACGGACCCTAGGGGAGGAGGCGAGCAGTACTTC
NA	few	TRBV5-1	TRBJ2-7	CASSLVGGSYEQYF	TGCGCCAGCAGCTTGGTTGGCGGGTCCTACGAGCAGTACTTC
NA	few	TRBV6-1	TRBJ1-1	CASNNPMNTEAFF	TGTGCCAGCAACAACCCGATGAACACTGAAGCTTTCTTT
TRBD1	NA	TRBV10-3	TRBJ2-5	CAIRDRGGEETQYF	TGTGCCATCAGGGACAGGGGCGGGGAAGAGACCCAGTACTTC
NA	NA	TRBV6-5	TRBJ1-1	CASSWPTEAFF	TGTGCCAGCAGTTGGCCGACTGAAGCTTTCTTT
NA	few	TRBV19	TRBJ2-5	CASSMRPQQETQYF	TGTGCCAGTAGTATGAGGCCCCAGCAAGAGACCCAGTACTTC
TRBD1	few	TRBV28	TRBJ2-1	CASSFGQGAPSEQFF	TGTGCCAGCAGTTTCGGGCAGGGGGCGCCCAGTGAGCAGTTCTTC
TRBD1	NA	TRBV28	TRBJ1-1	CASRRRTGGDTEAFF	TGTGCCAGCAGACGTAGGACAGGGGGGGACACTGAAGCTTTCTTT
TRBD1	few	TRBV29-1	TRBJ1-1	CSVGGQGLFTEAFF	TGCAGCGTTGGGGGACAGGGGCTTTTCACTGAAGCTTTCTTT
TRBD1	few	TRBV29-1	TRBJ2-1	CSVRDRGQFF	TGCAGCGTGCGGGACAGGGGGCAGTTCTTC
NA	NA	TRBV28	TRBJ1-1	CAASVNTEAFF	TGTGCCGCCAGCGTCAACACTGAAGCTTTCTTT
NA	NA	TRBV5-3	TRBJ2-2	CARRNRPGLGELFF	TGTGCCAGAAGAAATCGCCCGGGTCTCGGGGAGCTGTTTTTT
NA	NA	TRBV19	TRBJ2-6	CASSIEGSGANVLTF	TGTGCCAGTAGTATAGAAGGGAGCGGGGCCAACGTCCTGACTTTC
TRBD1	NA	TRBV7-2	TRBJ2-7	CASSFRDRGHEQYF	TGTGCCAGCAGCTTCCGGGACAGGGGACACGAGCAGTACTTC
NA	NA	TRBV6-5	TRBJ1-5	CASSYSRLDQPQHF	TGTGCCAGCAGTTACTCGAGACTGGATCAGCCCCAGCATTTT
NA	NA	TRBV7-9	TRBJ1-2	CASSLAAGYGYTF	TGTGCCAGCAGCTTGGCAGCGGGCTATGGCTACACCTTC
TRBD1	NA	TRBV19	TRBJ1-4	CATQGQYATNEKLFF	TGTGCCACCCAGGGACAGTATGCAACTAATGAAAAACTGTTTTTT
NA	NA	TRBV28	TRBJ2-7	CASSPVTRGADEQYF	TGTGCCAGCAGTCCCGTTACCCGTGGGGCGGACGAGCAGTACTTC
NA	NA	TRBV27	TRBJ1-5	CASSSRGLTSNQPQHF	TGTGCCAGCAGTTCGCGGGGGCTAACGAGCAATCAGCCCCAGCATTTT
NA	NA	TRBV5-4	TRBJ1-2	CASRENIPGKTYGYTF	TGTGCCAGCCGGGAAAACATACCAGGAAAGACCTATGGCTACACCTTC
NA	NA	TRBV18	TRBJ1-5	CASSPTGNQPQHF	TGTGCCAGCTCACCAACGGGCAATCAGCCCCAGCATTTT
NA	NA	TRBV18	TRBJ2-7	CASSQTGVTYEQYF	TGTGCCAGCTCCCAGACAGGCGTCACCTACGAGCAGTACTTC
TRBD2	few	TRBV5-4	TRBJ2-3	CASSLRSGRAQPDTQYF	TGTGCCAGCAGCCTACGTAGCGGGAGGGCCCAGCCAGATACGCAGTATTTT
TRBD2	NA	TRBV5-6	TRBJ2-3	CASSLWTSMGDTQYF	TGTGCCAGCAGTCTTTGGACTAGTATGGGGGATACGCAGTATTTT
TRBD2	NA	TRBV7-9	TRBJ2-1	CASRSSGILNNEQFF	TGTGCCAGCAGGTCTAGCGGGATACTAAACAATGAGCAGTTCTTC
NA	NA	TRBV6-5	TRBJ1-4	CASSPGPGGKLFF	TGTGCCAGCAGCCCCGGACCTGGGGGGAAACTGTTTTTT
TRBD2	once	TRBV19	TRBJ2-1	CASSIGGLAGVVREQFF	TGTGCCAGTAGTATAGGTGGACTAGCGGGAGTGGTCCGTGAGCAGTTCTTC
TRBD2	NA	TRBV28	TRBJ2-3	CASGGGTDTQYF	TGTGCCAGCGGGGGGGGCACAGATACGCAGTATTTT
NA	NA	TRBV29-1	TRBJ1-2	CSGSSANYGYTF	TGCAGCGGGTCGTCAGCTAACTATGGCTACACCTTC